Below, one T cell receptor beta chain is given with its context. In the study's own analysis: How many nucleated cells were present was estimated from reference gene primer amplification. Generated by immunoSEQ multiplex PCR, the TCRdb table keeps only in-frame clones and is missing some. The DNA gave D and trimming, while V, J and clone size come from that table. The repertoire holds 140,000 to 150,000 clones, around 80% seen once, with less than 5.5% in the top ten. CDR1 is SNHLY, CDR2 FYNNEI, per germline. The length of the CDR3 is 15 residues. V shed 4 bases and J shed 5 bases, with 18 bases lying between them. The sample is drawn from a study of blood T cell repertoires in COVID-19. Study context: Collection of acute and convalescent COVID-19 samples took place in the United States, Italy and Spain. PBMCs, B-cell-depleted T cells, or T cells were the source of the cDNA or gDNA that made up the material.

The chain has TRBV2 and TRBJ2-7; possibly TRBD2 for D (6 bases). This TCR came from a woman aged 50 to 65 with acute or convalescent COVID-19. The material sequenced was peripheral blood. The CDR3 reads CASSASQGGSDEQYF. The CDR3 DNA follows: TGTGCCAGCAGTGCCTCGCAGGGAGGATCCGACGAGCAGTACTTC.